A single sample is the source of the 7 T cell receptor beta chains below, sequenced in a study of T-cell reconstitution after alpha-beta-depleted transplantation in children. The TCRbeta library was prepared with unique molecular identifiers. TCRdb analysed the PCR reads with MiXCR anew, one entry per CDR3 protein. The sample carries fewer than 150,000 distinct CDR3 sequences, around 9.8% recorded once. The specimen was PBMCs, mostly from graft donor cells, collected 180 days after TCRalphabeta/CD19-depleted stem cell transplant. The receptors were gathered from a girl less than two years old who had a stem cell transplant for combined immunodeficiency, so the T cells may come from the graft donor.

This clonotype was found a few times. V gene TRBV5-6 combines with J gene TRBJ2-3; perhaps TRBD1 as D (5 bases). CDR1 is SGHDT and CDR2 is YYEEEE in the germline V gene. This CDR3 spans 15 amino acids. Trimming cost V 3 bases and J 0 bases, with 11 bases left between them. CDR3 DNA: TGTGCCAGCAGCTACGCAAGGGGAAGCACAGATACGCAGTATTTT. Translated: CASSYARGSTDTQYF.

This clonotype was recorded many times. J is TRBJ2-5 and V is TRBV7-9, with no clear D. The ends were cut back, 3 bases at V and 3 bases at J, with 20 bases in the middle. The CDR3 is 17 amino acids. Germline-derived CDR1 and CDR2 are SEHNR and FQNEAQ (reference sequence). Written as DNA, the CDR3 is TGTGCCAGCAGCTTTGGTGGCCTATATAATTCGAAAGAGACCCAGTACTTC. This gives the protein CASSFGGLYNSKETQYF.

J is TRBJ2-3 and V is TRBV4-3, with D possibly called TRBD1 or TRBD2 (6 bases each). Germline V lookup: CDR1 LGHNA, CDR2 YSLEER. The CDR3 has 16 amino acids. V lost 1 base and J 2 bases, leaving 13 bases between the germline ends. CDR3 amino acids: CASSQVGWGATDTQYF. CDR3 coding DNA: TGCGCCAGCAGCCAAGTTGGGTGGGGGGCCACAGATACGCAGTATTTT.

This clonotype came up many times. The chain links TRBV20-1 to TRBJ2-5; no clear D. CDR3 length: 13 residues. Germline lookup yields CDR1 DFQATT and CDR2 SNEGSKA (reference sequence). Trimming shortened V by 1 base and J by 2 bases, and 8 bases separated the two germline ends. DNA of the CDR3: TGCAGTGCTAGAGGAGGTCTACAAGAGACCCAGTACTTC. Encoded protein: CSARGGLQETQYF.

The chain links TRBV18 to TRBJ2-7; either TRBD1 or TRBD2 may supply D (5 bases each). This CDR3 comprises 17 residues. Germline CDR1 KGHSH, CDR2 LQKENI. Trimming stripped 3 bases from V and 2 bases from J, with 20 bases between. The CDR3, as DNA: TGTGCCAGCTCACCCATTTTCCGGGGACCCCACACCTACGAGCAGTACTTC. This sequence encodes CASSPIFRGPHTYEQYF.

The gene calls are TRBV12-3 or TRBV12-4 and TRBJ2-1; a possible D gene is TRBD2 (5 bases). The CDR3 is 17 residues long. The V and J ends lost 3 bases and 5 bases respectively, with 20 bases between them. The CDR3 protein is CASSLRPIGKGNNEQFF. The DNA of the CDR3 is TGTGCCAGCAGTTTGAGACCCATCGGGAAGGGAAACAATGAGCAGTTCTTC.

This clonotype has at least ten counts. CDR3 in DNA: TGTGCCAGCAGCTCGCCTAGGAGCGGGGGTTACTCTGGGGCCAACGTCCTGACTTTC. This sequence encodes CASSSPRSGGYSGANVLTF. The genes are TRBV11-2 and TRBJ2-6; TRBD2 matches at 8 bases. The CDR3 consists of 19 residues. Germline-derived CDR1 and CDR2 are SGHAT and FQNNGV. The ends lost 4 bases at V and 0 bases at J; junction bases unmatched: 11.